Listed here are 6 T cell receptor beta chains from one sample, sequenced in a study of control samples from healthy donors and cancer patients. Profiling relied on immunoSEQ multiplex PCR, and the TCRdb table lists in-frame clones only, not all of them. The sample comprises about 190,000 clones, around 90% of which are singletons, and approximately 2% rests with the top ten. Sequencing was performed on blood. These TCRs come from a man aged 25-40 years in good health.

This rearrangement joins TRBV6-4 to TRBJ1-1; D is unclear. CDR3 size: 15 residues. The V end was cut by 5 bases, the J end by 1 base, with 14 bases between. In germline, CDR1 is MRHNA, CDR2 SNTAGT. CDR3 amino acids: CASSSEGLRNTEAFF. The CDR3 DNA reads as TGTGCCAGCAGTTCTGAAGGGCTGAGGAACACTGAAGCTTTCTTT.

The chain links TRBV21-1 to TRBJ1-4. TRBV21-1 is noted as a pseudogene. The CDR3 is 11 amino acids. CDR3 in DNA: TGTGCCAGCAATGGAGGGGAAAAACTGTTTTTT. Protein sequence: CASNGGEKLFF.

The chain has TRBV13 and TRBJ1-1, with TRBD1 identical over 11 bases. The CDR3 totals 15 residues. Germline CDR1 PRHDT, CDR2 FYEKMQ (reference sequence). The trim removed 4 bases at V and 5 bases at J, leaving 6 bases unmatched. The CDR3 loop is CASSSPGDRGTEAFF. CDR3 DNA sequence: TGTGCCAGCAGCTCCCCGGGGGACAGGGGGACTGAAGCTTTCTTT.

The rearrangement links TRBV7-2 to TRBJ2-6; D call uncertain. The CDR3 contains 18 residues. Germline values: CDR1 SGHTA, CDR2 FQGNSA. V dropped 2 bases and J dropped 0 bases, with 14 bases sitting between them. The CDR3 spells CASSLLRTFSSGANVLTF. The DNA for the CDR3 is TGTGCCAGCAGCTTACTTAGGACGTTCAGCTCTGGGGCCAACGTCCTGACTTTC. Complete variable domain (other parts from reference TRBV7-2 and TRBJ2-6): GAGVSQSPSNKVTEKGKDVELRCDPISGHTALYWYRQSLGQGLEFLIYFQGNSAPDKSGLPSDRFSAERTGGSVSTLTIQRTQQEDSAVYLCASSLLRTFSSGANVLTFGAGSRLTVL.

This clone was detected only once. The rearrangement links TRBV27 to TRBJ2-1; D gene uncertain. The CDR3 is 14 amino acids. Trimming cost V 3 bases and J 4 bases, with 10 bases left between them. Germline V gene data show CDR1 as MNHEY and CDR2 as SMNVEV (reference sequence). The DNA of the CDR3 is TGTGCCAGCAGTTTCGCTTACCAATACAATGAGCAGTTCTTC. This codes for CASSFAYQYNEQFF.

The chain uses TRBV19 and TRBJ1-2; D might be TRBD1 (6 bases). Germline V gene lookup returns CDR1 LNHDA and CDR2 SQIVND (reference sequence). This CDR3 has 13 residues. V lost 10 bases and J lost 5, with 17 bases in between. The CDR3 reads CATKDSYFYGYTF. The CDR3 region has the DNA TGTGCCACTAAGGACAGCTATTTTTATGGCTACACCTTC.